These 9 T cell receptor beta chains were sequenced from one sample in a study of radiotherapy plus CTLA-4 blockade in lung cancer. Repertoires were generated with immunoSEQ multiplex PCR, while TCRdb's copy carries only in-frame clones and drops some. This repertoire shows about 25,000 clones, 71% found once; its top ten account for 3% to 4%. Sequences were derived from peripheral blood, sampled from a patient treated with radiotherapy plus ipilimumab. These receptors all come from a human donor with non-small cell lung cancer whose response to radiotherapy plus ipilimumab could not be evaluated.

The J gene is TRBJ2-7, the V gene TRBV2, with TRBD2 identical over 7 bases. The germline CDR1 and CDR2 sequences are SNHLY and FYNNEI. V was clipped by 4 bases and J by 6 bases; unmatched bases: 9. This CDR3 is 14 amino acids long. The CDR3 sequence: CASSAEGGPVEQYF. The CDR3 nucleotides are TGTGCCAGCAGTGCTGAGGGAGGGCCCGTCGAGCAGTACTTC.

This clone showed up just once. The chain carries TRBV4-1 and TRBJ2-2; D not resolved. CDR1 and CDR2 from the germline V gene are MGHRA and YSYEKL. The CDR3 consists of 15 residues. The V and J ends lost 1 base and 0 bases respectively, with 6 bases between them. The CDR3 spells CASSQVSTNTGELFF. CDR3 nucleotide sequence: TGCGCCAGCAGCCAAGTGTCCACGAACACCGGGGAGCTGTTTTTT.

The chain is built from TRBV10-2 and TRBJ1-2; 7 bases fit TRBD1. J lost 6 bases, V lost 10 bases, and 8 bases had no gene match. CDR3 size: 12 residues. The germline gives CDR1 WSHSY, CDR2 SAAADI. The CDR3 here is CATGGAMNGYTF. Written as DNA, the CDR3 is TGCGCCACAGGGGGAGCTATGAATGGCTACACCTTC.

The CDR3 sequence: CASSGQANSGNTIYF. CDR3 nucleotides: TGTGCCAGCTCCGGACAGGCGAACTCTGGAAACACCATATATTTT. This rearrangement joins TRBV18 to TRBJ1-3, with TRBD1 identical over 7 bases. The V segment lost 6 bases and the J segment 0 bases; nucleotides outside the gene matches: 5. The CDR3 consists of 15 residues. Germline V gene sequence: CDR1 KGHSH, CDR2 LQKENI.

This clone has just a few counts. J is TRBJ1-1 and V is TRBV28; D unresolved. V shed 6 bases and J shed 7 bases, with 18 bases lying between them. The CDR3 spans 14 residues. The germline gives CDR1 MDHEN, CDR2 SYDVKM. The CDR3 DNA sequence: TGTGCCAGCAGAAACGGCGGAGATTTACTTGAAGCTTTCTTT. This translates into CASRNGGDLLEAFF.

The rearrangement links TRBV11-2 to TRBJ2-1; 13 nucleotides align to TRBD2. The CDR3 spans 18 residues. The V gene's germline CDR1 is SGHAT and CDR2 FQNNGV. The trim removed 1 base at V and 0 bases at J, leaving 3 bases unmatched. The CDR3 sequence is CASSLVRTSGSSYNEQFF. CDR3 coding DNA: TGTGCCAGCAGCTTAGTTCGGACTAGCGGGAGCTCCTACAATGAGCAGTTCTTC. Full variable domain (rest looked up from reference TRBV11-2 and TRBJ2-1): EAGVAQSPRYKIIEKRQSVAFWCNPISGHATLYWYQQILGQGPKLLIQFQNNGVVDDSQLPKDRFSAERLKGVDSTLKIQPAKLEDSAVYLCASSLVRTSGSSYNEQFFGPGTRLTVL.

V gene TRBV6-1 combines with J gene TRBJ2-1; 7 nucleotides line up with TRBD2. The CDR3 loop spans 16 amino acids. V was clipped by 4 bases and J by 4 bases; unmatched bases: 10. CDR1 and CDR2 (germline): MNHNS, SASEGT. The CDR3 reads CASSGQPAGRYNEQFF. CDR3 nucleotides: TGTGCCAGCAGTGGACAGCCAGCGGGACGGTACAATGAGCAGTTCTTC.

This clone was detected a few times. This chain links TRBV29-1 with TRBJ1-1; D remains ambiguous. Germline CDR1 is SQVTM and CDR2 is ANQGSEA. Trimming stripped 4 bases from V and 0 bases from J, with 15 bases between. This CDR3 is 15 amino acids long. The CDR3 here is CSVVGGYHMNTEAFF. The CDR3 DNA sequence: TGCAGCGTTGTCGGCGGGTACCACATGAACACTGAAGCTTTCTTT.

V usage is TRBV5-6 and J usage is TRBJ1-5, with D maybe TRBD1 (5 bases). CDR1 and CDR2 from the germline V gene are SGHDT and YYEEEE. Trimming left V 0 bases short and J 5 bases short, with 12 bases between. The CDR3 totals 15 residues. The CDR3 sequence: CASSLAVTGDQPQHF. The CDR3 nucleotides are TGTGCCAGCAGCTTGGCTGTCACAGGCGATCAGCCCCAGCATTTT. The full variable domain, with the rest looked up from reference TRBV5-6 and TRBJ1-5, is DAGVTQSPTHLIKTRGQQVTLRCSPKSGHDTVSWYQQALGQGPQFIFQYYEEEERQRGNFPDRFSGHQFPNYSSELNVNALLLGDSALYLCASSLAVTGDQPQHFGDGTRLSIL.